One and the same sample provided the 20 T cell receptor beta chains below, sequenced in a study of cytomegalovirus exposure and HLA in healthy donors. Amplification used 60 Vbeta primers and 13 Jbeta primers. Profiling relied on immunoSEQ multiplex PCR, and the TCRdb table lists in-frame clones only, not all of them. The sample consists of 200,000 or so clones, approximately 88% of them appearing once. The sequencing sample was made of PBMCs. The receptors here all came from a boy aged 10-17 years in good health and CMV-seronegative.

This chain links TRBV5-6 with TRBJ1-1, with D perhaps matching TRBD1 (6 bases). CDR1 SGHDT and CDR2 YYEEEE come from the germline V gene. V was clipped by 3 bases and J by 5 bases, with 14 bases between them. The CDR3 contains 14 residues. The CDR3 spells CASSSLQGDTEAFF. The CDR3, as DNA: TGTGCCAGCAGCTCACTACAGGGTGATACTGAAGCTTTCTTT.

The sample holds a few counts of this clone. The rearrangement links TRBV6-5 to TRBJ2-5; 7 nucleotides align to TRBD1. CDR3 length: 16 residues. Germline CDR1 is MNHEY and CDR2 is SVGAGI. V shed 1 base and J 2 bases; nucleotides not matched to a gene: 7. CDR3 loop: CASSYFTGVVQETQYF. CDR3 DNA: TGTGCCAGCAGTTACTTTACAGGGGTTGTTCAAGAGACCCAGTACTTC.

The chain joins TRBV11-3 to TRBJ2-1, with 9 bases matching TRBD2. The CDR3 consists of 16 residues. J lost 3 bases, V lost 0 bases, and 3 bases had no gene match. Germline CDR1 is SGHNT and CDR2 is YENEEA. This chain's CDR3 is CASSLESGGSYNEQFF. As DNA, the CDR3 is TGTGCCAGCAGCTTAGAAAGCGGGGGGAGCTACAATGAGCAGTTCTTC.

The rearrangement joins TRBV2 to TRBJ2-2; 7 bases align to TRBD1. Germline V gives CDR1 SNHLY, CDR2 FYNNEI. This CDR3 has 13 residues. V was pared by 8 bases and J by 2 bases, with 2 bases of the junction left unmatched. CDR3 sequence: CASRDRNTGELFF. In DNA, the CDR3 is TGTGCCAGCCGGGACAGAAACACCGGGGAGCTGTTTTTT.

The J gene is TRBJ1-1, the V gene TRBV19; D is undetermined. The CDR3 is 15 residues long. V lost 8 bases and J lost 1, with 17 bases in between. CDR1 is LNHDA, CDR2 SQIVND, per germline (reference sequence). CDR3 amino acids: CASHPTGGPNTEAFF. CDR3 sequence (DNA): TGTGCCAGTCATCCGACGGGAGGGCCGAACACTGAAGCTTTCTTT.

The rearrangement joins TRBV5-4 to TRBJ1-1; no clear D gene. Looked up from germline, CDR1 is SGHNT and CDR2 is YYREEE (reference sequence). The CDR3 sequence is 13 residues long. V lost 0 bases and J lost 7, with 10 bases in between. The CDR3 nucleotides are TGTGCCAGCAGCTTGGCCGAGAGGGATGAAGCTTTCTTT. Its translation is CASSLAERDEAFF.

This sequence joins TRBV5-6 and TRBJ2-2; unclear D gene. This CDR3 comprises 14 residues. Per germline, CDR1 SGHDT and CDR2 YYEEEE. The V gene lost 4 bases and the J gene lost 6 bases, with 13 bases spanning the gap. CDR3 residues: CASSPQTVSGELFF. CDR3 nucleotides: TGTGCCAGCAGCCCTCAAACAGTTTCCGGGGAGCTGTTTTTT.

This clone was detected a few times. The chain employs TRBV19 and TRBJ2-2; TRBD1 aligns across 8 bases. The V segment lost 3 bases and the J segment 4 bases; nucleotides outside the gene matches: 1. From germline, CDR1 is LNHDA and CDR2 SQIVND (reference sequence). The CDR3 spans 14 residues. The CDR3 nucleotides read TGTGCCAGTAGTATGGACAGGGTCACCGGGGAGCTGTTTTTT. Amino acids: CASSMDRVTGELFF.

The CDR3 DNA is TGTGCCAGCTCACGCGTGCTTGGTGAGCAGTTCTTC. This encodes CASSRVLGEQFF. The chain couples TRBV18 to TRBJ2-1; D gene uncertain. CDR1 is KGHSH, CDR2 LQKENI, per germline. The V and J ends lost 4 bases and 9 bases respectively, with 10 bases between them. The CDR3 is 12 amino acids.

V usage is TRBV5-1 and J usage is TRBJ2-1; D possibly corresponds to TRBD1 (5 bases). The V end was cut by 6 bases, the J end by 7 bases, with 14 bases between. The CDR3 is made up of 13 amino acids. Germline CDR1 is SGHRS and CDR2 is YFSETQ. The CDR3 sequence is CASMAGLTNEQFF. In nucleotides, the CDR3 is TGCGCCAGCATGGCAGGGCTTACAAATGAGCAGTTCTTC.

The rearrangement links TRBV4-3 to TRBJ2-5, with 12 bases fitting TRBD2. The CDR3 extends over 16 amino acids. V lost 2 bases and J lost 6; bases outside the gene matches: 7. Germline loops: CDR1 LGHNA, CDR2 YSLEER. The CDR3 region has the DNA TGCGCCAGCAGCCAAACGACTAGCGGGGGCACGAAGACCCAGTACTTC. Its translation is CASSQTTSGGTKTQYF.

This chain joins TRBV19 and TRBJ1-2, with TRBD1 matching 8 bases. Germline V gene sequence: CDR1 LNHDA, CDR2 SQIVND (reference sequence). The V segment lost 4 bases and the J segment 6 bases; nucleotides outside the gene matches: 7. This CDR3 spans 14 amino acids. The CDR3 coding sequence is TGTGCCAGTAGTAACCAGGGGGCTCAGCATGGCTACACCTTC. Protein product: CASSNQGAQHGYTF.

This clone has only one observation. This rearrangement joins TRBV25-1 to TRBJ1-1, with D possibly being TRBD1 (6 bases). V shed 4 bases and J shed 1 base, with 10 bases lying between them. The CDR3 length is 14 residues. The germline CDR1 and CDR2 sequences are MGHDK and SYGVNS. CDR3 in amino acids: CASSVTGTNTEAFF. CDR3 sequence (DNA): TGTGCCAGCAGTGTAACAGGGACGAACACTGAAGCTTTCTTT.

The chain employs TRBV28 and TRBJ1-4; D unresolved. With 2 bases removed from V and 8 bases from J, the gap between germline ends came to 9 bases. Germline-derived CDR1 and CDR2 are MDHEN and SYDVKM. The CDR3 runs 13 residues. In nucleotides, the CDR3 is TGTGCCAGCAGTTTAGGCCAGGTCGAAAAACTGTTTTTT. As protein: CASSLGQVEKLFF.

V and J are TRBV5-4 and TRBJ2-5; 12 nucleotides agree with TRBD2. The junction had 4 bases not matched to a gene; V was cut back by 4 bases and J by 0 bases. The length of the CDR3 is 16 residues. From germline, CDR1 is SGHNT and CDR2 YYREEE (reference sequence). CDR3 amino acids: CASSLGTSGYQETQYF. The CDR3 bases are TGTGCCAGCAGCCTAGGGACTAGCGGGTACCAAGAGACCCAGTACTTC.

The chain couples TRBV2 to TRBJ1-5; D is undetermined. This CDR3 is built from 11 residues. Germline V gene sequence: CDR1 SNHLY, CDR2 FYNNEI. V gave up 3 bases and J gave up 7 bases, with 4 bases separating them. The CDR3 protein is CASSDGQPQHF. The CDR3 DNA follows: TGTGCCAGCAGTGACGGGCAGCCCCAGCATTTT. Filled out from reference TRBV2 and TRBJ1-5, the complete variable domain reads EPEVTQTPSHQVTQMGQEVILRCVPISNHLYFYWYRQILGQKVEFLVSFYNNEISEKSEIFDDQFSVERPDGSNFTLKIRSTKLEDSAMYFCASSDGQPQHFGDGTRLSIL.

This chain connects TRBV13 to TRBJ2-7, with 7 bases lining up with TRBD2. The germline gives CDR1 PRHDT, CDR2 FYEKMQ (reference sequence). The trim removed 5 bases at V and 4 bases at J, leaving 5 bases unmatched. The CDR3 is 13 residues long. As DNA, the CDR3 is TGTGCCAGCAGCCGGACTAGAAAGTACGAGCAGTACTTC. This encodes CASSRTRKYEQYF.

This clone was seen a handful of times. The rearrangement joins TRBV7-8 to TRBJ1-4, with a possible D match to TRBD1 (6 bases). Trimming took off 4 bases at V and 0 bases at J, with 18 bases between the two ends. The V gene's germline CDR1 is SGHVS and CDR2 FQNEAQ. The CDR3 is made up of 18 amino acids. CDR3 amino acids: CASSSVRTDATTNEKLFF. Here the CDR3 DNA reads TGTGCCAGCAGCTCCGTTCGGACAGACGCTACAACTAATGAAAAACTGTTTTTT.

V usage is TRBV18 and J usage is TRBJ1-4; D not certain. Germline CDR1 reads KGHSH; CDR2 reads LQKENI. The CDR3 has 15 amino acids. V was clipped by 3 bases and J by 0 bases, with 8 bases between them. This CDR3 reads CASSPSRATNEKLFF. CDR3 nucleotides: TGTGCCAGCTCACCGTCGCGTGCAACTAATGAAAAACTGTTTTTT.

The chain uses TRBV5-4 and TRBJ2-3; 7 positions agree with TRBD2. The germline gives CDR1 SGHNT, CDR2 YYREEE (reference sequence). CDR3 size: 15 residues. Trimming at V came to 3 bases and at J to 6 bases, leaving 10 bases not matched to a gene. This CDR3 is CASSSPGLSPDTQYF. In nucleotides, the CDR3 is TGTGCCAGCAGCTCTCCGGGACTATCGCCGGATACGCAGTATTTT.